The 30 T cell receptor beta chains listed next were all sequenced from one sample in a study of OX40 agonist ivuxolimab in advanced cancers. TCRdb's copy holds only in-frame clones and misses some; the assay was immunoSEQ multiplex PCR. The data contain around 74,000 clones, 85% to 90% of them singletons. The sample was CD4+ or CD8+ T cells sorted from blood, taken in a trial of the OX40 agonist ivuxolimab. Receptors originate from an adult with an advanced solid tumor such as melanoma, head and neck, liver or kidney cancer.

The chain employs TRBV6-1 and TRBJ1-1, with D uncertain. Germline V gives CDR1 MNHNS, CDR2 SASEGT. Between the trimmed V and J ends, which lost 8 bases and 3 bases, there was a span of 13 bases. This CDR3 is 13 amino acids long. CDR3 amino acids: CASGGYGDTEAFF. The CDR3 region has the DNA TGTGCCAGCGGCGGGTACGGTGACACTGAAGCTTTCTTT.

CDR3 nucleotide sequence: TGTGCCTGGTCCGGACAGGGGCTGAATACGCAGTATTTT. As protein: CAWSGQGLNTQYF. The rearrangement uses TRBV30 and TRBJ2-3, with 9 bases aligning to TRBD1. Trimming removed 5 bases from V and 7 bases from J; junction bases left unmatched: 7. The germline V gene encodes CDR1 GTSNPN and CDR2 SVGIG (reference sequence). This CDR3 contains 13 residues.

The genes are TRBV2 and TRBJ2-1; 7 nucleotides match TRBD2. V lost 7 bases, J lost 5 bases, and 8 bases stayed unmatched. Germline V gene sequence: CDR1 SNHLY, CDR2 FYNNEI. The CDR3 covers 14 residues. CDR3 sequence (DNA): TGTGCCAGCACTAGGTCCAGCGGGAACAATGAGCAGTTCTTC. Protein sequence: CASTRSSGNNEQFF.

The chain is built from TRBV18 and TRBJ2-7; D possibly uses TRBD1 or TRBD2 (5 bases each). This CDR3 has 15 residues. Germline V gene lookup returns CDR1 KGHSH and CDR2 LQKENI. V lost 3 bases and J lost 3, with 15 bases in between. The CDR3 loop is CASSPPGNQGYEQYF. DNA of the CDR3: TGTGCCAGCTCACCCCCGGGGAATCAGGGCTACGAGCAGTACTTC.

This clone was found a few times. The gene calls are TRBV11-1 and TRBJ1-4; a weak D match, TRBD1 (5 bases). Deletions cut 4 bases from V and 4 bases from J, with 10 bases between. This CDR3 is 14 amino acids long. The germline V gene has CDR1 SGHAT and CDR2 FQDESV (reference sequence). The CDR3 DNA follows: TGTGCCAGCAGCTCCTGGGACGGTAATGAAAAACTGTTTTTT. Translation: CASSSWDGNEKLFF.

The CDR3 loop is CSASLRQGPEYEQYF. The CDR3 bases are TGCAGCGCCTCTCTCCGGCAGGGGCCGGAGTACGAGCAGTACTTC. The gene calls are TRBV29-1 and TRBJ2-7; a possible D gene is TRBD1 (6 bases). CDR1 and CDR2 (germline): SQVTM, ANQGSEA. The CDR3 extends over 15 amino acids. V gave up 7 bases and J gave up 4 bases, with 23 bases separating them.

V gene TRBV6-1 combines with J gene TRBJ2-7, with D possibly being TRBD1 or TRBD2 (5 bases each). From germline, CDR1 is MNHNS and CDR2 SASEGT. The germline V and J ends were trimmed by 5 bases and 5 bases, with 10 bases remaining between them. The CDR3 contains 12 residues. Here the CDR3 reads CASSLRGDEQYF. The CDR3 DNA reads TGTGCCAGCAGTCTCCGGGGCGACGAGCAGTACTTC.

The chain recombines TRBV7-2 with TRBJ1-1; 7 positions match TRBD1. Trimming removed 3 bases from V and 4 bases from J; junction bases left unmatched: 2. Germline CDR1 SGHTA, CDR2 FQGNSA. This CDR3 is 13 amino acids long. In nucleotides, the CDR3 is TGTGCCAGCAGCTTTTACAGGGGCACTGAAGCTTTCTTT. Translated: CASSFYRGTEAFF.

The chain has TRBV6-5 and TRBJ2-3; 10 bases are shared with TRBD2. The CDR3 extends over 14 amino acids. Germline V CDR1 and CDR2: MNHEY, SVGAGI. After removal of 5 bases from V and 4 bases from J, the junction contained 3 bases not matched to a gene. The CDR3 DNA follows: TGTGCCAGCAGTAGCGGGGGGGCATCAGATACGCAGTATTTT. Protein: CASSSGGASDTQYF.

V is TRBV11-1 and J is TRBJ2-2; D uncertain. Trimming removed 4 bases at V and 2 bases at J, with 11 bases between. The CDR3 runs 15 residues. Germline-derived CDR1 and CDR2 are SGHAT and FQDESV (reference sequence). CDR3 residues: CASSSHDRNTGELFF. The CDR3 DNA is TGTGCCAGCAGCTCGCATGACCGTAACACCGGGGAGCTGTTTTTT.

The chain is built from TRBV25-1 and TRBJ2-2; D is undetermined. This CDR3 is 14 amino acids long. V was trimmed by 5 bases and J by 4 bases, leaving 11 bases between them. Germline loops: CDR1 MGHDK, CDR2 SYGVNS. The CDR3, as DNA: TGTGCCAGCAGTCTGAGGCACCGCACCGGGGAGCTGTTTTTT. It is translated as CASSLRHRTGELFF.

This chain joins TRBV7-8 and TRBJ1-3, with 7 nucleotides matching TRBD1. There are 15 residues in the CDR3. The germline V gene has CDR1 SGHVS and CDR2 FQNEAQ. With 5 bases clipped from V and 3 bases from J, the junction kept 7 bases outside the gene matches. The CDR3 DNA sequence: TGTGCCAGCAGCCAAACGGGACAGCATGGAAACACCATATATTTT. This translates into CASSQTGQHGNTIYF.

The chain recombines TRBV5-1 with TRBJ2-2; 9 bases line up with TRBD1. Germline CDR1 is SGHRS and CDR2 is YFSETQ. The CDR3 is 14 residues long. Trimming removed 4 bases from V and 6 bases from J; junction bases left unmatched: 4. CDR3 residues: CASSVGQGAGELFF. CDR3 coding DNA: TGCGCCAGCAGCGTGGGACAGGGCGCCGGGGAGCTGTTTTTT. The variable domain in full, completed from reference TRBV5-1 and TRBJ2-2, reads KAGVTQTPRYLIKTRGQQVTLSCSPISGHRSVSWYQQTPGQGLQFLFEYFSETQRNKGNFPGRFSGRQFSNSRSEMNVSTLELGDSALYLCASSVGQGAGELFFGEGSRLTVL.

This chain links TRBV25-1 with TRBJ1-6; TRBD1 agrees at 8 bases. Trimming removed 5 bases from V and 6 bases from J; junction bases left unmatched: 6. This CDR3 contains 15 residues. Germline V lookup: CDR1 MGHDK, CDR2 SYGVNS. CDR3 residues: CASSSGGIVNSPLHF. In DNA form, the CDR3 reads TGTGCCAGCAGTTCAGGGGGCATCGTTAATTCACCCCTCCACTTT. Filled out from reference TRBV25-1 and TRBJ1-6, the complete variable domain reads EADIYQTPRYLVIGTGKKITLECSQTMGHDKMYWYQQDPGMELHLIHYSYGVNSTEKGDLSSESTVSRIRTEHFPLTLESARPSHTSQYLCASSSGGIVNSPLHFGNGTRLTVT.

J is TRBJ2-5 and V is TRBV5-4; D is undetermined. The germline CDR1 and CDR2 sequences are SGHNT and YYREEE (reference sequence). CDR3 length equals 15 residues. V shed 4 bases and J shed 3 bases, with 16 bases lying between them. The CDR3 region has the DNA TGTGCCAGCAGCACTACGTTGGCAAGCGAAGAGACCCAGTACTTC. The encoded protein is CASSTTLASEETQYF.

CDR3 in DNA: TGTGCCATCAGTGAGGGGGGCCCTACACGGGGTGAGCAGTTCTTC. This codes for CAISEGGPTRGEQFF. V is TRBV10-3 and J is TRBJ2-1; D may be TRBD1 (6 bases). CDR1 and CDR2 from the germline V gene are ENHRY and SYGVKD. V dropped 2 bases and J dropped 9 bases, with 17 bases sitting between them. This CDR3 spans 15 amino acids.

The genes are TRBV5-1 and TRBJ1-6; D not certain. This CDR3 has 16 residues. V was trimmed by 4 bases and J by 7 bases, leaving 18 bases between them. CDR1 is SGHRS, CDR2 YFSETQ, per germline. For the CDR3, the DNA is TGCGCCAGCAGCCTCCAGGCGGCGGCTGGGAATTCACCCCTCCACTTT. Translation gives CASSLQAAAGNSPLHF.

The rearrangement uses TRBV5-4 and TRBJ2-5; D gene uncertain. Between the trimmed V and J ends, which lost 0 bases and 5 bases, there was a span of 8 bases. The CDR3 runs to 13 residues. Germline V lookup: CDR1 SGHNT, CDR2 YYREEE (reference sequence). The CDR3 region is CASSLVPSETQYF. CDR3 nucleotide sequence: TGTGCCAGCAGCTTGGTTCCGAGCGAGACCCAGTACTTC.

The V gene is TRBV7-9, the J gene TRBJ2-7, with unresolved D. V gave up 5 bases and J gave up 6 bases, with 14 bases separating them. CDR1 is SEHNR, CDR2 FQNEAQ, per germline (reference sequence). The CDR3 is 13 amino acids. The CDR3 region has the DNA TGTGCCAGCAGCCAGCAGGCCGTCGGCGAGCAGTACTTC. It yields the protein CASSQQAVGEQYF.

This chain connects TRBV5-1 to TRBJ1-1; the D gene is possibly TRBD1 (5 bases). In germline, CDR1 is SGHRS, CDR2 YFSETQ. Trimming left V 0 bases short and J 6 bases short, with 9 bases between. The CDR3 length is 13 residues. The CDR3 DNA reads TGCGCCAGCAGCTTGGTTGAAGGGGCTGAAGCTTTCTTT. It is translated as CASSLVEGAEAFF.

The chain has TRBV7-8 and TRBJ2-5; no clear D gene. Trimming took off 5 bases at V and 2 bases at J, with 24 bases between the two ends. CDR1 and CDR2 (germline): SGHVS, FQNEAQ. This CDR3 contains 18 residues. The chain's CDR3 is CASSPRRVGGRRQETQYF. As DNA, the CDR3 is TGTGCCAGCAGCCCCAGACGTGTCGGCGGCCGACGACAAGAGACCCAGTACTTC.

In this sample, this clone turned up once. The J gene is TRBJ1-3, the V gene TRBV9, with TRBD1 as a possible D gene (6 bases). Germline CDR1 SGDLS, CDR2 YYNGEE. The CDR3 loop spans 16 amino acids. Trimming pared 4 bases from V and 4 bases from J, leaving 18 bases between. The CDR3 coding sequence is TGTGCCAGCAGCCCCCACCCGGGGGGCGCGGGAAACACCATATATTTT. Protein product: CASSPHPGGAGNTIYF.

The CDR3 loop reads CATRFDTGELFF. The CDR3 nucleotides read TGTGCCACCAGGTTCGACACCGGGGAGCTGTTTTTT. This sequence joins TRBV2 and TRBJ2-2; D uncertain. The germline CDR1 and CDR2 sequences are SNHLY and FYNNEI. The CDR3 sequence is 12 residues long. V gave up 10 bases and J gave up 3 bases, with 9 bases separating them.

The DNA of the CDR3 is TGTGCCAGCACTCCGGGACAGGGGGGTCAGCCCCAGCATTTT. Protein product: CASTPGQGGQPQHF. The V gene is TRBV6-1, the J gene TRBJ1-5; 11 bases line up with TRBD1. J lost 6 bases, V lost 7 bases, and 5 bases had no gene match. This CDR3 contains 14 residues. From germline, CDR1 is MNHNS and CDR2 SASEGT.

The chain joins TRBV19 to TRBJ1-2; no definite D call. Deletions cut 7 bases from V and 4 bases from J, with 16 bases between. There are 14 residues in the CDR3. Looked up from germline, CDR1 is LNHDA and CDR2 is SQIVND (reference sequence). CDR3 in DNA: TGTGCCAGTACCCTAGCCGGGCCCGGCTATGGCTACACCTTC. Amino acid sequence: CASTLAGPGYGYTF.

The gene calls are TRBV20-1 and TRBJ1-1, with no clear D. The CDR3 has 11 residues. V lost 6 bases and J 1 base, leaving 6 bases between the germline ends. CDR1 is DFQATT, CDR2 SNEGSKA, per germline (reference sequence). DNA of the CDR3: TGCAGTGCAATCCAGAACACTGAAGCTTTCTTT. It specifies CSAIQNTEAFF.

The chain is built from TRBV5-4 and TRBJ1-2; 7 bases are a match to TRBD1. The CDR3 length is 15 residues. Losses at the gene ends were 0 bases for V and 6 bases for J; bases not matched to a gene: 8. Germline V gene data show CDR1 as SGHNT and CDR2 as YYREEE (reference sequence). This CDR3 reads CASSLDFRQGNGYTF. CDR3 DNA sequence: TGTGCCAGCAGCTTGGATTTTAGACAGGGAAATGGCTACACCTTC.

The chain is built from TRBV4-1 and TRBJ2-1; a weak D match, TRBD2 (7 bases). The ends were cut back, 7 bases at V and 3 bases at J, with 19 bases in the middle. This CDR3 contains 16 residues. Germline-derived CDR1 and CDR2 are MGHRA and YSYEKL. The CDR3 here is CASKPGGLNRYNEQFF. In DNA form, the CDR3 reads TGCGCCAGCAAGCCGGGGGGCCTCAACCGCTACAATGAGCAGTTCTTC.

The J gene is TRBJ2-7, the V gene TRBV5-5; D possibly corresponds to TRBD2 (7 bases). Germline assignment: CDR1 SGHKS and CDR2 YYEKEE (reference sequence). This CDR3 contains 16 residues. Trimming stripped 0 bases from V and 2 bases from J, with 15 bases between. The CDR3 nucleotides are TGTGCCAGCAGCTTGGAGGGGGGGGCCCCTACCTACGAGCAGTACTTC. Its protein is CASSLEGGAPTYEQYF.

This clone was observed a few times. The chain carries TRBV7-9 and TRBJ1-5; D remains unclear. CDR1 is SEHNR and CDR2 is FQNEAQ in the germline V gene (reference sequence). The V and J ends lost 5 bases and 3 bases respectively, with 11 bases between them. This CDR3 comprises 14 residues. The CDR3: CASSSDTYNQPQHF. CDR3 sequence (DNA): TGTGCCAGCAGCAGCGACACCTACAATCAGCCCCAGCATTTT.